Shown below are 22 T cell receptor beta chains from a single sample sequenced in a study of HIV-infected patients and healthy controls. Alpha and beta constant-region primers primed reverse transcription of 500 to 550 ng RNA. Alpha and beta chain libraries were made separately by chain-specific third strand synthesis with multiplexing indices. One entry per CDR3 protein results from TCRdb running MiXCR on the 5' RACE reads. The repertoire includes some 6,900 distinct CDR3 sequences, 9.5% to 13% of them detected once, and more than 20% sits in the top ten. Whole blood was used without fractionation, so all unsorted peripheral T cells were included. The sequencing used blood, collected before antiretroviral therapy. These receptors were collected from an adult with HIV infection.

This clonotype is judged medium-sized (0.01 to 0.1%). V usage is TRBV20-1 and J usage is TRBJ2-1, with D maybe TRBD2 (6 bases). Between the trimmed V and J ends, which lost 4 bases and 0 bases, there was a span of 13 bases. Germline V gene data show CDR1 as DFQATT and CDR2 as SNEGSKA (reference sequence). The CDR3 is 15 amino acids. DNA for the CDR3: TGCAGTGCTACCCCTGGGGGGTTCTCCTACAATGAGCAGTTCTTC. Protein sequence: CSATPGGFSYNEQFF.

Many counts were recorded for this clonotype. V gene TRBV18 combines with J gene TRBJ1-3; perhaps TRBD1 as D (6 bases). Trimming removed 3 bases from V and 0 bases from J, with 9 bases in between. CDR1 KGHSH and CDR2 LQKENI come from the germline V gene. The CDR3 extends over 15 amino acids. The CDR3 DNA reads TGTGCCAGCTCACCGACAGGCCACTCTGGAAACACCATATATTTT. Its protein product is CASSPTGHSGNTIYF.

There are many counts of this clonotype. The chain has TRBV9 and TRBJ1-1, with D unclear. This CDR3 has 15 amino acids. V was shortened by 0 bases and J by 1 base, with 10 bases between the two germline ends. Per germline, CDR1 SGDLS and CDR2 YYNGEE. CDR3 sequence (DNA): TGTGCCAGCAGCGTAGCTGTGGGCCAGAACACTGAAGCTTTCTTT. Its translation: CASSVAVGQNTEAFF. Full variable domain (remainder filled in from reference TRBV9 and TRBJ1-1): DSGVTQTPKHLITATGQRVTLRCSPRSGDLSVYWYQQSLDQGLQFLIQYYNGEERAKGNILERFSAQQFPDLHSELNLSSLELGDSALYFCASSVAVGQNTEAFFGQGTRLTVV.

This clonotype has only a few counts. This chain joins TRBV29-1 and TRBJ2-5; D is uncertain. Germline V gene data show CDR1 as SQVTM and CDR2 as ANQGSEA. The V gene lost 6 bases and the J gene lost 5 bases, with 22 bases spanning the gap. This CDR3 is built from 15 residues. The CDR3 region is CSVAKGSGPRETQYF. CDR3 sequence (DNA): TGCAGCGTCGCTAAAGGCTCGGGCCCTCGGGAGACCCAGTACTTC.

The CDR3 is CASSQELGPGETQYF. DNA for the CDR3: TGCGCCAGCAGCCAAGAGTTGGGACCCGGAGAGACCCAGTACTTC. This rearrangement joins TRBV4-1 to TRBJ2-5; D is perhaps TRBD1 or TRBD2 (5 bases each). The CDR3 has 15 residues. Per germline, CDR1 MGHRA and CDR2 YSYEKL. Between the trimmed V and J ends, which lost 0 bases and 4 bases, there was a span of 12 bases.

The table lists this clonotype with many counts. V and J are TRBV27 and TRBJ2-1; the match to TRBD2 covers 7 bases. Germline trimming cut 6 bases from V and 5 bases from J; bases unmatched to any gene: 13. CDR3 length: 16 residues. Germline lookup yields CDR1 MNHEY and CDR2 SMNVEV (reference sequence). CDR3 nucleotides: TGTGCCAGCAGCTTGATCCAACCCGGGACTAACAATGAGCAGTTCTTC. It codes for CASSLIQPGTNNEQFF.

This clonotype ranks as medium-sized (0.01 to 0.1%). The chain carries TRBV28 and TRBJ1-2; D may be TRBD1 (6 bases). This CDR3 region has 13 residues. Deletions cut 7 bases from V and 4 bases from J, with 13 bases between. Germline V gene data show CDR1 as MDHEN and CDR2 as SYDVKM. The DNA for the CDR3 is TGTGCCAGCAACTCAGGGGCGTCCTATGGCTACACCTTC. It codes for CASNSGASYGYTF.

This clonotype was found many times. This sequence joins TRBV6-6 and TRBJ1-5; TRBD1 might be the D (5 bases). This CDR3 has 14 residues. In germline, CDR1 is MNHNY, CDR2 SVGAGI (reference sequence). The V gene lost 6 bases and the J gene lost 1 base, with 10 bases spanning the gap. CDR3 in DNA: TGTGCCAGCAGGTACCGGGACAGCAATCAGCCCCAGCATTTT. Translated, it gives CASRYRDSNQPQHF.

Many counts were recorded for this clonotype. This chain connects TRBV6-5 to TRBJ2-1; D tentatively fits TRBD1 or TRBD2 (5 bases each). The V end was cut by 5 bases, the J end by 1 base, with 9 bases between. Per germline, CDR1 MNHEY and CDR2 SVGAGI. This CDR3 has 14 residues. The CDR3, as DNA: TGTGCCAGCAGTAGGGACGGGTCCTACAATGAGCAGTTCTTC. Protein sequence: CASSRDGSYNEQFF.

This clonotype was detected ten times or more. V is TRBV6-1 and J is TRBJ1-2; perhaps TRBD1 as D (6 bases). CDR1 is MNHNS and CDR2 is SASEGT in the germline V gene. The CDR3 length is 15 residues. V lost 2 bases, J lost 4 bases, and 14 bases lay in between. CDR3 in DNA: TGTGCCAGCAGTGAACTGGGGGCGTCGGCCTATGGCTACACCTTC. It codes for CASSELGASAYGYTF.

By its share, this clonotype is medium-sized (0.01 to 0.1%). This chain connects TRBV6-6 to TRBJ2-2; D is perhaps TRBD1 or TRBD2 (5 bases each). The CDR3 sequence is 14 residues long. Germline values: CDR1 MNHNY, CDR2 SVGAGI (reference sequence). V was trimmed by 2 bases and J by 6 bases, leaving 10 bases between them. For the CDR3, the DNA is TGTGCCAGCAGTTACCGAGGGGTCGCCGGGGAGCTGTTTTTT. Translated, it gives CASSYRGVAGELFF.

This clonotype was detected ten times or more. The chain joins TRBV24-1 to TRBJ2-2; unclear D gene. The CDR3 is 16 residues long. Per germline, CDR1 KGHDR and CDR2 SFDVKD. V lost 0 bases, J lost 2 bases, and 9 bases lay in between. In nucleotides, the CDR3 is TGTGCCACCAGTGATTTGCAGCGCGACAACACCGGGGAGCTGTTTTTT. It is translated as CATSDLQRDNTGELFF.

By sample fraction, this clonotype is medium-sized. The DNA for the CDR3 is TGTGCCAGCACAATGTACCGGGACAATGAGCAGTTCTTC. Amino acids: CASTMYRDNEQFF. The J gene is TRBJ2-1, the V gene TRBV6-6; D not resolved. Deletions cut 7 bases from V and 5 bases from J, with 12 bases between. Germline CDR1 reads MNHNY; CDR2 reads SVGAGI (reference sequence). The CDR3 has 13 residues.

This clonotype is categorized as medium-sized. The chain employs TRBV10-3 and TRBJ1-2; TRBD1 aligns across 7 bases. V was pared by 0 bases and J by 2 bases, with 0 bases of the junction left unmatched. Per germline, CDR1 ENHRY and CDR2 SYGVKD. This CDR3 is 14 amino acids long. The CDR3 region has the DNA TGTGCCATCAGTGAGTCGACAGGGAACTATGGCTACACCTTC. The encoded protein is CAISESTGNYGYTF.

This rearrangement joins TRBV20-1 to TRBJ2-7, with D perhaps TRBD1 (7 bases). The CDR3 has 16 residues. CDR1 is DFQATT and CDR2 is SNEGSKA in the germline V gene (reference sequence). V was pared by 7 bases and J by 0 bases, with 22 bases between. CDR3: CSVPRGGTALSYEQYF. Here the CDR3 DNA reads TGCAGTGTGCCGAGAGGCGGGACAGCTCTCTCCTACGAGCAGTACTTC.

The rearrangement uses TRBV21-1 and TRBJ2-7; the table's D call, TRBD1, has no DNA check behind it. TRBV21-1 is annotated as a pseudogene. CDR3 length: 16 residues. DNA for the CDR3: TGTGCCAGCAGCAAAGACGTCGGACAGAGATCCTACGAGCAGTACTTC. Translating it yields CASSKDVGQRSYEQYF.

The chain has TRBV5-4 and TRBJ2-1; 10 bases fit TRBD2. V was clipped by 3 bases and J by 4 bases; unmatched bases: 4. Germline assignment: CDR1 SGHNT and CDR2 YYREEE (reference sequence). The CDR3 contains 15 residues. As DNA, the CDR3 is TGTGCCAGCAGCTCCGGGACTAGCGAGTACAATGAGCAGTTCTTC. Its translation is CASSSGTSEYNEQFF.

This clonotype appeared many times. DNA of the CDR3: TGTGCCAGCAGTAACTCCGGGGGGCCGAATGAAAAACTGTTTTTT. Amino acids: CASSNSGGPNEKLFF. The rearrangement uses TRBV25-1 and TRBJ1-4, with D perhaps TRBD1 (6 bases). V lost 5 bases, J lost 5 bases, and 15 bases lay in between. This CDR3 has 15 residues. Germline V gives CDR1 MGHDK, CDR2 SYGVNS.

This clonotype was found many times. The chain has TRBV5-8 and TRBJ1-2; 8 bases agree with TRBD1. V lost 3 bases and J lost 7; bases outside the gene matches: 8. The germline V gene encodes CDR1 SGHTS and CDR2 YDEGEE. This CDR3 spans 14 amino acids. The CDR3 region is CASSSGQGWRGYTF. CDR3 DNA sequence: TGTGCCAGCAGCTCCGGACAGGGCTGGCGTGGCTACACCTTC.

In its sample, this clonotype was seen many times. V is TRBV29-1 and J is TRBJ2-3; D is unresolved. The CDR3 extends over 12 amino acids. Germline CDR1 reads SQVTM; CDR2 reads ANQGSEA. The germline V and J ends were trimmed by 6 bases and 4 bases, with 11 bases remaining between them. CDR3 DNA sequence: TGCAGCGTGATGTTACCCCCAGATACGCAGTATTTT. Amino acids: CSVMLPPDTQYF.

This clonotype was seen at least ten times. The chain is built from TRBV6-2 or TRBV6-3 and TRBJ2-7; tentative D call: TRBD1 (6 bases). Germline V CDR1 and CDR2: MNHEY, SVGEGT. There are 12 residues in the CDR3. V was trimmed by 2 bases and J by 12 bases, leaving 14 bases between them. The CDR3 is CASSYGGGDRYF. CDR3 bases: TGTGCCAGCAGTTACGGTGGGGGCGATCGGTACTTC.

The chain's CDR3 is CASRNENTEAFF. The CDR3 DNA reads as TGCGCCAGCAGAAATGAGAACACTGAAGCTTTCTTT. The rearrangement links TRBV5-1 to TRBJ1-1, with unresolved D. V lost 5 bases and J 1 base, leaving 6 bases between the germline ends. Germline V gives CDR1 SGHRS, CDR2 YFSETQ. The CDR3 extends over 12 amino acids.